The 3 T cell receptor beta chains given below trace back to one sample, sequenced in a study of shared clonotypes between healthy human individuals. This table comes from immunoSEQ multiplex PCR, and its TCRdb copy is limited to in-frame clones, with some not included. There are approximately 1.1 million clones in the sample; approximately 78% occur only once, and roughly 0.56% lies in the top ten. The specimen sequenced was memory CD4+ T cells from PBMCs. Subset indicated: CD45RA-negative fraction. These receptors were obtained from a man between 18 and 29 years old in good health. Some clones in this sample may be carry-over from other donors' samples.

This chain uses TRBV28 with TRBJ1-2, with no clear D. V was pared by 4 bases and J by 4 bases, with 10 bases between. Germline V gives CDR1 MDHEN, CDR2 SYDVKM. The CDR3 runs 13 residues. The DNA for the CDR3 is TGTGCCAGCAGTTATGGCGGAAGCTATGGCTACACCTTC. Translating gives CASSYGGSYGYTF.

CDR3 protein: CASSLISSQAPQFF. CDR3 nucleotides: TGTGCCAGCAGCTTGATCTCATCGCAGGCCCCGCAGTTCTTC. This chain connects TRBV5-4 to TRBJ2-1; D gene unclear. Looked up from germline, CDR1 is SGHNT and CDR2 is YYREEE (reference sequence). V lost 1 base to trimming and J lost 12 bases, with 17 bases between them. The CDR3 has 14 residues.

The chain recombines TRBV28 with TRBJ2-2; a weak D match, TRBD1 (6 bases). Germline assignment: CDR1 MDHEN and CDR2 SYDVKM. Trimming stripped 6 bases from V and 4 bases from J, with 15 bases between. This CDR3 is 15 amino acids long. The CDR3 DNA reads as TGTGCCAGCAGAAAAACAGGGATACGCACCGGGGAGCTGTTTTTT. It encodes CASRKTGIRTGELFF.